The 30 T cell receptor beta chains below come from one sample, sequenced in a study of cytomegalovirus exposure and HLA in healthy donors. PCR primers comprised 60 Vbeta and 13 Jbeta primers. Generated by immunoSEQ multiplex PCR, the TCRdb table keeps only in-frame clones and is missing some. Seen here are some 190,000 clones, roughly 8.7% observed once, and the top ten hold 1% to 1.5%. The sample was PBMCs. The receptors originated from a woman aged 25 to 39 in good health and CMV-seropositive.

The chain recombines TRBV12-1 with TRBJ2-1; the table gives TRBD2 as D, unverified against the DNA. TRBV12-1 is a recognized pseudogene. This CDR3 has 17 amino acids. CDR3 sequence reads: CASSFVPLIKLNNEQFF. CDR3 DNA: TGTGCCAGCAGCTTTGTCCCCCTGATAAAACTTAACAATGAGCAGTTCTTC.

The CDR3 reads CASSRRTSGRFDEQFF. The CDR3 nucleotides read TGTGCCAGCAGCCGCCGGACTAGCGGGAGGTTTGATGAGCAGTTCTTC. The chain has TRBV5-4 and TRBJ2-1; 14 bases match TRBD2. J was trimmed by 8 bases and V by 4 bases; bases with no gene match: 8. This CDR3 has 16 amino acids. In germline, CDR1 is SGHNT, CDR2 YYREEE (reference sequence).

The chain recombines TRBV25-1 with TRBJ2-1; D remains unclear. This CDR3 has 15 amino acids. Per germline, CDR1 MGHDK and CDR2 SYGVNS. The V and J ends lost 2 bases and 6 bases respectively, with 14 bases between them. This CDR3 is CASSEDLVRSNEQFF. CDR3 bases: TGTGCCAGCAGTGAAGATCTAGTAAGGAGCAATGAGCAGTTCTTC.

This rearrangement joins TRBV14 to TRBJ2-7; 15 bases match TRBD2. Germline CDR1 SGHDN, CDR2 FVKESK. This CDR3 is built from 19 residues. V lost 4 bases, J lost 0 bases, and 10 bases stayed unmatched. The CDR3 protein is CASSPWTSGRGGHSYEQYF. In nucleotides, the CDR3 is TGTGCCAGCAGCCCGTGGACTAGCGGGAGGGGGGGGCACTCCTACGAGCAGTACTTC. Supplemented by reference TRBV14 and TRBJ2-7, the full variable domain reads EAGVTQFPSHSVIEKGQTVTLRCDPISGHDNLYWYRRVMGKEIKFLLHFVKESKQDESGMPNNRFLAERTGGTYSTLKVQPAELEDSGVYFCASSPWTSGRGGHSYEQYFGPGTRLTVT.

CDR3 DNA sequence: TGTGCCAGCTCACCTCCGGGACAGCTCAATGAGCAGTTCTTC. This translates into CASSPPGQLNEQFF. The gene calls are TRBV18 and TRBJ2-1; 7 bases match TRBD1. CDR3 length: 14 residues. In germline, CDR1 is KGHSH, CDR2 LQKENI. V lost 3 bases to trimming and J lost 6 bases; unmatched junction nucleotides: 5.

The chain has TRBV2 and TRBJ2-5, with TRBD2 identical over 14 bases. V lost 7 bases and J lost 5; bases outside the gene matches: 3. Germline assignment: CDR1 SNHLY and CDR2 FYNNEI. There are 14 residues in the CDR3. The CDR3 loop is CASTRLAGGETQYF. The CDR3 nucleotides read TGTGCCAGCACCAGACTAGCGGGAGGGGAGACCCAGTACTTC.

CDR3 residues: CASSPTSVPRRETQYF. The DNA for the CDR3 is TGTGCCAGCAGTCCTACTAGCGTCCCAAGACGAGAGACCCAGTACTTC. The V call is TRBV28, the J call TRBJ2-5; 7 nucleotides align to TRBD2. The trim removed 5 bases at V and 4 bases at J, leaving 13 bases unmatched. The CDR3 length is 16 residues. Germline loops: CDR1 MDHEN, CDR2 SYDVKM.

The V and J genes are TRBV12-5 and TRBJ2-1; 8 positions match TRBD2. The V and J ends lost 6 bases and 0 bases, in that order; junction bases with no gene match: 4. Germline lookup yields CDR1 LGHNT and CDR2 FRNRAP. CDR3 length: 15 residues. CDR3 DNA: TGTGCTAGTGGCCCCAGCGGGGGCTCCTACAATGAGCAGTTCTTC. It yields the protein CASGPSGGSYNEQFF.

The chain combines TRBV11-2 with TRBJ2-1; the match to TRBD1 covers 12 bases. Looked up from germline, CDR1 is SGHAT and CDR2 is FQNNGV. The CDR3 length is 18 residues. V gave up 5 bases and J gave up 7 bases; unmatched junction bases: 15. CDR3 amino acids: CASSRGWYRDRGPNEQFF. The CDR3 nucleotides read TGTGCCAGCAGCCGGGGTTGGTACCGGGACAGGGGGCCTAATGAGCAGTTCTTC.

The chain employs TRBV13 and TRBJ2-7; 14 bases agree with TRBD2. CDR1 is PRHDT, CDR2 FYEKMQ, per germline (reference sequence). After removal of 5 bases from V and 4 bases from J, the junction contained 7 bases not matched to a gene. This CDR3 spans 16 amino acids. This chain's CDR3 is CASSPRGTSGSYEQYF. CDR3 coding DNA: TGTGCCAGCAGCCCGAGGGGGACTAGCGGGAGTTACGAGCAGTACTTC.

This clone was detected a few times. V and J are TRBV19 and TRBJ1-2, with TRBD1 identical over 8 bases. The CDR3 is 14 residues long. The V and J ends lost 4 bases and 3 bases, in that order; junction bases with no gene match: 4. Germline CDR1 LNHDA, CDR2 SQIVND (reference sequence). The CDR3 spells CASSKAGGDYGYTF. CDR3 sequence (DNA): TGTGCCAGTAGTAAGGCAGGGGGCGACTATGGCTACACCTTC.

The CDR3 loop is CASQGMNTGELFF. The CDR3 region has the DNA TGTGCCAGTCAGGGTATGAACACCGGGGAGCTGTTTTTT. The rearrangement links TRBV19 to TRBJ2-2; a possible D gene is TRBD1 (5 bases). Looked up from germline, CDR1 is LNHDA and CDR2 is SQIVND (reference sequence). This CDR3 has 13 amino acids. V was clipped by 8 bases and J by 1 base, with 8 bases between them.

This clone has just a few counts. The CDR3: CASSPAPPSGRRHGELFF. In DNA form, the CDR3 reads TGTGCCAGCAGTCCAGCCCCCCCTAGCGGGAGACGGCACGGGGAGCTGTTTTTT. J is TRBJ2-2 and V is TRBV27; 10 bases align to TRBD2. Germline CDR1 reads MNHEY; CDR2 reads SMNVEV (reference sequence). The CDR3 totals 18 residues. The trim removed 5 bases at V and 7 bases at J, leaving 16 bases unmatched.

The rearrangement uses TRBV10-1 and TRBJ2-3; 9 nucleotides match TRBD1. V lost 6 bases to trimming and J lost 3 bases; unmatched junction nucleotides: 7. The CDR3 length is 15 residues. In germline, CDR1 is WNHNN, CDR2 SYGVQD (reference sequence). This chain's CDR3 is CASRSGQGSTDTQYF. The DNA for the CDR3 is TGCGCCAGCAGATCGGGACAGGGCAGTACAGATACGCAGTATTTT.

The gene calls are TRBV6-1 and TRBJ2-5; the match to TRBD2 covers 11 bases. The assigned J gene may be wrong: the sequence end matches TRBJ2-7 better. The V gene's germline CDR1 is MNHNS and CDR2 SASEGT. This CDR3 is 17 amino acids long. CDR3 sequence: CASSERGSGLAVYEQYF. The CDR3 region has the DNA TGTGCCAGCAGTGAACGGGGGTCGGGACTAGCGGTTTACGAGCAGTACTTC.

This clone occurred once. The rearrangement joins TRBV5-4 to TRBJ1-3; D is unclear. With 5 bases removed from V and 1 base from J, the gap between germline ends came to 13 bases. The CDR3 has 15 residues. Germline loops: CDR1 SGHNT, CDR2 YYREEE (reference sequence). The CDR3 protein is CASSLTPLSGNTIYF. In DNA form, the CDR3 reads TGTGCCAGCAGTTTGACACCACTATCTGGAAACACCATATATTTT.

The chain couples TRBV5-4 to TRBJ1-1; 12 positions match TRBD1. The CDR3 has 15 amino acids. Germline V lookup: CDR1 SGHNT, CDR2 YYREEE (reference sequence). V shed 3 bases, J shed 4 bases, and the junction held 4 bases outside the gene matches. CDR3 amino acids: CASSSRDRGLTEAFF. For the CDR3, the DNA is TGTGCCAGCAGCTCCCGGGACAGGGGGCTCACTGAAGCTTTCTTT.

This chain uses TRBV19 with TRBJ2-3; TRBD1 is a possible D gene (6 bases). The CDR3 totals 15 residues. Germline-derived CDR1 and CDR2 are LNHDA and SQIVND (reference sequence). Trimming took off 2 bases at V and 2 bases at J, with 11 bases between the two ends. CDR3 region: CASSIITGNTDTQYF. In DNA form, the CDR3 reads TGTGCCAGTAGTATAATCACAGGGAACACAGATACGCAGTATTTT.

To note about this clone: The sample contains more than one DNA sequence encoding this CDR3. The chain employs TRBV9 and TRBJ2-7, with TRBD2 identical over 11 bases. The CDR3 contains 15 residues. Germline V gene data show CDR1 as SGDLS and CDR2 as YYNGEE. After removal of 3 bases from V and 2 bases from J, the junction contained 4 bases not matched to a gene. CDR3 coding DNA: TGTGCCAGCAGCGCGGGGACTAGCGGTACCTACGAGCAGTACTTC. It translates to CASSAGTSGTYEQYF.

This chain links TRBV7-2 with TRBJ1-2, with 9 bases aligning to TRBD1. This CDR3 region has 15 residues. Unmatched junction bases numbered 4, after V lost 1 base and J lost 4 bases. From germline, CDR1 is SGHTA and CDR2 FQGNSA. CDR3 loop: CASSLVTGGGYGYTF. The CDR3 DNA sequence: TGTGCCAGCAGCTTAGTTACAGGGGGCGGCTATGGCTACACCTTC.

This clone has more than one count but fewer than ten. This rearrangement joins TRBV5-6 to TRBJ1-2, with D perhaps TRBD1 (6 bases). Per germline, CDR1 SGHDT and CDR2 YYEEEE. The CDR3 extends over 12 amino acids. V lost 1 base, J lost 9 bases, and 10 bases lay in between. The CDR3 loop reads CASSLHQGSYTF. CDR3 nucleotides: TGTGCCAGCAGCTTGCATCAGGGGAGCTACACCTTC.

This chain uses TRBV5-1 with TRBJ2-7; TRBD1 might be the D (6 bases). CDR1 is SGHRS, CDR2 YFSETQ, per germline. The CDR3 covers 16 residues. Deletions cut 0 bases from V and 2 bases from J, with 15 bases between. The CDR3 protein is CASSLANRDPTYEQYF. CDR3 bases: TGCGCCAGCAGCTTGGCCAACAGGGACCCCACCTACGAGCAGTACTTC.

The chain has TRBV11-2 and TRBJ2-7; a weak D match, TRBD2 (5 bases). The CDR3 is made up of 16 amino acids. CDR1 SGHAT and CDR2 FQNNGV come from the germline V gene. Trimming left V 2 bases short and J 6 bases short, with 20 bases between. The CDR3 coding sequence is TGTGCCAGCAGCTTAACACCTTCGGGCCTTCGGGGCGAGCAGTACTTC. This sequence encodes CASSLTPSGLRGEQYF.

This clone was found a few times. The chain combines TRBV4-1 with TRBJ2-5, with D possibly matching TRBD1 (5 bases). This CDR3 has 15 residues. Germline CDR1 reads MGHRA; CDR2 reads YSYEKL. The germline V and J ends were trimmed by 1 base and 5 bases, with 14 bases remaining between them. As DNA, the CDR3 is TGCGCCAGCAGCCAAGGCCAGGGCGTTTTGGAGACCCAGTACTTC. Translating gives CASSQGQGVLETQYF.

The table lists this clone with a few counts. Other DNA variants within this sample encode the same CDR3. The chain employs TRBV18 and TRBJ2-5, with D tentatively TRBD1 (6 bases). The CDR3 is 14 residues long. The germline gives CDR1 KGHSH, CDR2 LQKENI. Trimming cost V 6 bases and J 5 bases, with 16 bases left between them. In nucleotides, the CDR3 is TGTGCCAGCTCGCCCACAGGGCGAGGGGAGACCCAGTACTTC. This translates into CASSPTGRGETQYF.

The chain links TRBV15 to TRBJ2-7, with 8 bases aligning to TRBD1. Trimming removed 0 bases from V and 0 bases from J; junction bases left unmatched: 10. Germline V gives CDR1 LNHNV, CDR2 YYDKDF (reference sequence). The CDR3 is 18 amino acids. The CDR3 loop is CATSRELRPDRGSYEQYF. CDR3 sequence (DNA): TGTGCCACCAGCAGAGAACTCCGACCTGACAGGGGCTCCTACGAGCAGTACTTC. The entire variable domain, with the rest obtained from reference TRBV15 and TRBJ2-7, is as follows: DAMVIQNPRYQVTQFGKPVTLSCSQTLNHNVMYWYQQKSSQAPKLLFHYYDKDFNNEADTPDNFQSRRPNTSFCFLDIRSPGLGDTAMYLCATSRELRPDRGSYEQYFGPGTRLTVT.

This clone was counted only a few times. The chain combines TRBV10-1 with TRBJ1-1; TRBD1 might be the D (5 bases). Trimming removed 4 bases at V and 3 bases at J, with 24 bases between. The CDR3 length is 18 residues. CDR1 WNHNN and CDR2 SYGVQD come from the germline V gene (reference sequence). In nucleotides, the CDR3 is TGCGCCAGCAGTGGGGGAAGGACATCCGGACGATTGGACACTGAAGCTTTCTTT. This sequence encodes CASSGGRTSGRLDTEAFF.

This clone has more than one count but fewer than ten. The chain joins TRBV7-9 to TRBJ2-1; no definite D call. The CDR3 is made up of 13 amino acids. The V and J ends lost 4 bases and 5 bases respectively, with 9 bases between them. Germline assignment: CDR1 SEHNR and CDR2 FQNEAQ (reference sequence). The CDR3 DNA follows: TGTGCCAGCAGCTCCCTAGAAAACAATGAGCAGTTCTTC. Translated: CASSSLENNEQFF. The variable domain in full, with the rest retrieved from reference TRBV7-9 and TRBJ2-1, is DTGVSQNPRHKITKRGQNVTFRCDPISEHNRLYWYRQTLGQGPEFLTYFQNEAQLEKSRLLSDRFSAERPKGSFSTLEIQRTEQGDSAMYLCASSSLENNEQFFGPGTRLTVL.

The genes are TRBV7-3 and TRBJ1-1, with TRBD1 matching 8 bases. V shed 2 bases, J shed 4 bases, and the junction held 6 bases outside the gene matches. The germline CDR1 and CDR2 sequences are SGHTA and FQGTGA. CDR3 length equals 15 residues. CDR3 sequence: CASSLSATGGTEAFF. In DNA, the CDR3 is TGTGCCAGCAGCTTATCTGCTACAGGGGGCACTGAAGCTTTCTTT.

The chain joins TRBV6-4 to TRBJ2-7; TRBD1 matches at 9 bases. Germline-derived CDR1 and CDR2 are MRHNA and SNTAGT. This CDR3 comprises 13 residues. J gave up 6 bases and V 0 bases, and 0 bases lay outside the gene matches. CDR3 DNA sequence: TGTGCCAGCAGTGACTCGGGACAGGGCGAGCAGTACTTC. Translated: CASSDSGQGEQYF.